Below, 20 T cell receptor beta chains from the same sample are listed, as sequenced in a study of T cell responses to AZD1222 COVID-19 vaccine. Profiling relied on immunoSEQ multiplex PCR, and the TCRdb table lists in-frame clones only, not all of them. The table has about 130,000 clones, about 88% seen once. The source was peripheral blood, collected on day 0 of AZD1222 vaccination. The origin of the receptors is an adult in good health.

The rearrangement links TRBV6-5 to TRBJ1-2; tentatively, D is TRBD1 (5 bases). V lost 5 bases and J lost 6, with 10 bases in between. Germline CDR1 is MNHEY and CDR2 is SVGAGI. CDR3 size: 12 residues. The CDR3 DNA reads TGTGCCAGCAGTCGGGGGACCCATGGCTACACCTTC. This gives the protein CASSRGTHGYTF.

The genes are TRBV7-6 and TRBJ2-5; 13 bases line up with TRBD2. Germline V gives CDR1 SGHVS, CDR2 FNYEAQ. V was pared by 5 bases and J by 5 bases, with 8 bases of the junction left unmatched. The length of the CDR3 is 16 residues. The CDR3 region has the DNA TGTGCCAGCAGCCCCAGACTAGCGGGAGGTGAGGAGACCCAGTACTTC. It yields the protein CASSPRLAGGEETQYF.

The chain recombines TRBV11-2 with TRBJ2-5; perhaps TRBD2 as D (5 bases). The germline gives CDR1 SGHAT, CDR2 FQNNGV. V was cut by 1 base and J by 1 base, with 10 bases left in between. CDR3 length: 15 amino acids. The CDR3 nucleotides read TGTGCCAGCAGCTTAGTATCGCGGGCCCAAGAGACCCAGTACTTC. Translated: CASSLVSRAQETQYF.

This sequence joins TRBV4-3 and TRBJ2-5, with D uncertain. Trimming took 1 base from V and 5 from J, leaving 11 bases between them. Germline V gives CDR1 LGHNA, CDR2 YSLEER. The CDR3 is 14 residues long. CDR3: CASSQVISKETQYF. The CDR3 DNA follows: TGCGCCAGCAGCCAAGTTATTAGCAAGGAGACCCAGTACTTC.

This clone was detected once. The rearrangement uses TRBV12-3 or TRBV12-4 and TRBJ2-1; possible D gene TRBD2, 5 bases. V was cut by 6 bases and J by 7 bases, with 7 bases left in between. There are 11 residues in the CDR3. CDR3 sequence reads: CASSRGNEQFF. Written as DNA, the CDR3 is TGTGCCAGCAGCCGAGGGAATGAGCAGTTCTTC.

This chain connects TRBV28 to TRBJ1-2, with D hard to call. Germline values: CDR1 MDHEN, CDR2 SYDVKM. The V and J ends lost 5 bases and 4 bases respectively, with 8 bases between them. This CDR3 spans 12 amino acids. Here the CDR3 DNA reads TGTGCCAGCAGTCCAAATCCCTATGGCTACACCTTC. Its translation is CASSPNPYGYTF.

V gene TRBV5-1 combines with J gene TRBJ2-1; D not certain. V was cut by 2 bases and J by 4 bases, with 13 bases left in between. The CDR3 sequence is 15 residues long. The germline V gene has CDR1 SGHRS and CDR2 YFSETQ. CDR3 loop: CASSFAGESYNEQFF. Here the CDR3 DNA reads TGCGCCAGCAGCTTTGCAGGAGAGTCATACAATGAGCAGTTCTTC.

The rearrangement joins TRBV9 to TRBJ1-3; D is undetermined. Trimming shortened V by 6 bases and J by 1 base, and 8 bases separated the two germline ends. The CDR3 runs to 13 residues. CDR1 and CDR2 from the germline V gene are SGDLS and YYNGEE. DNA of the CDR3: TGTGCCAGCAACGGGAAATCTGGAAACACCATATATTTT. Translation gives CASNGKSGNTIYF. The full variable domain, with the rest looked up from reference TRBV9 and TRBJ1-3, is DSGVTQTPKHLITATGQRVTLRCSPRSGDLSVYWYQQSLDQGLQFLIQYYNGEERAKGNILERFSAQQFPDLHSELNLSSLELGDSALYFCASNGKSGNTIYFGEGSWLTVV.

The chain has TRBV18 and TRBJ1-3; no reliable D call. V shed 3 bases and J shed 0 bases, with 9 bases lying between them. Germline values: CDR1 KGHSH, CDR2 LQKENI. The CDR3 runs 15 residues. The CDR3 nucleotides read TGTGCCAGCTCACCCGCGGTTGACTCTGGAAACACCATATATTTT. Its protein is CASSPAVDSGNTIYF.

The chain combines TRBV5-6 with TRBJ1-1; weak D call: TRBD1 (5 bases). In germline, CDR1 is SGHDT, CDR2 YYEEEE. The ends were cut back, 1 base at V and 4 bases at J, with 8 bases in the middle. This CDR3 spans 13 amino acids. As DNA, the CDR3 is TGTGCCAGCAGCTTGTGGGGGACCACTGAAGCTTTCTTT. Amino acids: CASSLWGTTEAFF.

The rearrangement uses TRBV9 and TRBJ1-3; 9 nucleotides agree with TRBD1. Germline CDR1 and CDR2: SGDLS and YYNGEE. Trimming took 3 bases from V and 2 from J; bases not matched to a gene: 3. This CDR3 has 15 residues. CDR3 protein: CASSGTGVTGNTIYF. The CDR3 DNA is TGTGCCAGCAGCGGGACAGGGGTAACTGGAAACACCATATATTTT.

The J gene is TRBJ2-7, the V gene TRBV9, with TRBD1 matching over 7 bases. The CDR3 contains 14 residues. Germline assignment: CDR1 SGDLS and CDR2 YYNGEE. The J segment lost 3 bases and the V segment lost 0 bases, leaving 3 bases of the junction unmatched. The CDR3 spells CASSVGGGNYEQYF. The CDR3 DNA sequence: TGTGCCAGCAGCGTAGGAGGGGGCAACTACGAGCAGTACTTC. Supplemented by reference TRBV9 and TRBJ2-7, the full variable domain reads DSGVTQTPKHLITATGQRVTLRCSPRSGDLSVYWYQQSLDQGLQFLIQYYNGEERAKGNILERFSAQQFPDLHSELNLSSLELGDSALYFCASSVGGGNYEQYFGPGTRLTVT.

V gene TRBV28 combines with J gene TRBJ2-7, with 10 bases that match TRBD2. V lost 5 bases and J lost 4; bases outside the gene matches: 5. CDR3 length equals 14 residues. The germline CDR1 and CDR2 sequences are MDHEN and SYDVKM. The CDR3 loop is CASSASGSIYEQYF. The CDR3 DNA sequence: TGTGCCAGCAGTGCTAGCGGGAGTATTTACGAGCAGTACTTC.

The rearrangement joins TRBV11-3 to TRBJ1-4; 8 nucleotides match TRBD1. J was trimmed by 5 bases and V by 6 bases; bases with no gene match: 5. The CDR3 is made up of 14 amino acids. The V gene's germline CDR1 is SGHNT and CDR2 YENEEA. DNA of the CDR3: TGTGCCAGCAGGCACGGGACAGGAAATGAAAAACTGTTTTTT. Translation gives CASRHGTGNEKLFF. Combining the CDR3 with reference TRBV11-3 and TRBJ1-4 gives the whole variable domain EAGVVQSPRYKIIEKKQPVAFWCNPISGHNTLYWYLQNLGQGPELLIRYENEEAVDDSQLPKDRFSAERLKGVDSTLKIQPAELGDSAVYLCASRHGTGNEKLFFGSGTQLSVL.

The chain couples TRBV5-1 to TRBJ2-1; 8 bases align to TRBD2. The CDR3 totals 19 residues. Germline CDR1 and CDR2: SGHRS and YFSETQ. The V segment lost 6 bases and the J segment 0 bases; nucleotides outside the gene matches: 17. CDR3 coding DNA: TGCGCCAGCAACGATGGACGGGCAGCGGGAGTGACCTCCTACAATGAGCAGTTCTTC. Translating gives CASNDGRAAGVTSYNEQFF.

This clone was detected once. This chain connects TRBV27 to TRBJ2-2; D gene uncertain. The V end lost 5 bases, the J end lost 3 bases, and 10 bases lay between the germline ends. CDR1 is MNHEY and CDR2 is SMNVEV in the germline V gene (reference sequence). The CDR3 spans 14 residues. The CDR3: CASSLIFDTGELFF. CDR3 coding DNA: TGTGCCAGCAGTCTAATATTTGACACCGGGGAGCTGTTTTTT.

This chain links TRBV24-1 with TRBJ1-5, with D possibly matching TRBD1 (5 bases). Germline V gene data show CDR1 as KGHDR and CDR2 as SFDVKD. Trimming removed 4 bases from V and 2 bases from J, with 5 bases in between. This CDR3 contains 13 residues. The CDR3 reads CATSDRGNQPQHF. As DNA, the CDR3 is TGTGCCACCAGTGACAGGGGCAATCAGCCCCAGCATTTT.

This clone was counted once. In DNA, the CDR3 is TGTGCCAGCTCCGAGCGACAGAACACTGAAGCTTTCTTT. Protein: CASSERQNTEAFF. J is TRBJ1-1 and V is TRBV18, with D unclear. This CDR3 contains 13 residues. Germline CDR1 and CDR2: KGHSH and LQKENI. The V and J ends lost 6 bases and 1 base respectively, with 9 bases between them.

The CDR3 sequence: CASMKAWQITGELFF. The DNA for the CDR3 is TGTGCCAGCATGAAAGCATGGCAGATCACCGGGGAGCTGTTTTTT. The genes are TRBV7-2 and TRBJ2-2; D is unclear. In germline, CDR1 is SGHTA, CDR2 FQGNSA. Trimming shortened V by 7 bases and J by 4 bases, and 16 bases separated the two germline ends. The CDR3 has 15 residues.

Only a few counts were recorded for this clone. The chain is built from TRBV18 and TRBJ1-5; 8 positions match TRBD1. Germline V gene data show CDR1 as KGHSH and CDR2 as LQKENI. Unmatched junction bases numbered 0, after V lost 3 bases and J lost 5 bases. This CDR3 comprises 13 residues. The CDR3 sequence is CASSPGQDQPQHF. The CDR3 DNA reads as TGTGCCAGCTCACCGGGACAGGATCAGCCCCAGCATTTT.